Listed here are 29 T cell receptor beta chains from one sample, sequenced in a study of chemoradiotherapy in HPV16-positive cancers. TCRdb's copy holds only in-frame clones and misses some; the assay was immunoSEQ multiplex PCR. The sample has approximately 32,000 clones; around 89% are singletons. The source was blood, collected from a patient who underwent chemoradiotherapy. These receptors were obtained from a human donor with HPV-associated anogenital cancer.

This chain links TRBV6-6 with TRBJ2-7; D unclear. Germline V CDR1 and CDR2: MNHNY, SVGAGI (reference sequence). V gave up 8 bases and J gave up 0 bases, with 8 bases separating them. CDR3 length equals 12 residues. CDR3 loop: CASRSISYEQYF. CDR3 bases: TGTGCCAGCCGCTCGATCTCCTACGAGCAGTACTTC.

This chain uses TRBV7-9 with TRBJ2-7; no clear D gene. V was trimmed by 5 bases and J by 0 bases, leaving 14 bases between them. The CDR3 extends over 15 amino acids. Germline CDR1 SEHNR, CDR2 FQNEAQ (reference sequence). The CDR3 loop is CASSRDGRFSYEQYF. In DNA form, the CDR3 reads TGTGCCAGCAGCCGAGACGGGCGGTTCTCCTACGAGCAGTACTTC. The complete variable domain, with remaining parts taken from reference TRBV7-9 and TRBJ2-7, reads DTGVSQNPRHKITKRGQNVTFRCDPISEHNRLYWYRQTLGQGPEFLTYFQNEAQLEKSRLLSDRFSAERPKGSFSTLEIQRTEQGDSAMYLCASSRDGRFSYEQYFGPGTRLTVT.

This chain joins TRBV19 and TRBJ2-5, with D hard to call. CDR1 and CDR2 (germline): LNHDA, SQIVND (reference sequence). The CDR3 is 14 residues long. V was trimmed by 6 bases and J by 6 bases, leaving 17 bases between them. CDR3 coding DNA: TGTGCCAGTAGACCCCGGGCGTACGAGCAGACCCAGTACTTC. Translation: CASRPRAYEQTQYF.

CDR3: CAVGGGLQETQYF. CDR3 bases: TGTGCCGTAGGGGGGGGCCTCCAAGAGACCCAGTACTTC. The gene calls are TRBV19 and TRBJ2-5; D is possibly TRBD2 (7 bases). Germline V gene lookup returns CDR1 LNHDA and CDR2 SQIVND (reference sequence). The V gene lost 11 bases and the J gene lost 1 base, with 14 bases spanning the gap. This CDR3 contains 13 residues.

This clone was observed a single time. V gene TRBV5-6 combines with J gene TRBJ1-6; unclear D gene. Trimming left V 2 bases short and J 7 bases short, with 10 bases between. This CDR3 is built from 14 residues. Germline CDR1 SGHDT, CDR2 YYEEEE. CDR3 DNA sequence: TGTGCCAGCAGCTTTCGGGCTGTAAATTCACCCCTCCACTTT. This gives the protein CASSFRAVNSPLHF.

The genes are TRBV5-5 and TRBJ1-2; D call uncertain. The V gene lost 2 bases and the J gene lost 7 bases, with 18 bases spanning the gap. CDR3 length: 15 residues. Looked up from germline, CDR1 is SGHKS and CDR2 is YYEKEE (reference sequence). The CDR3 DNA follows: TGTGCCAGCAGCTTCCAAAGGGAACTCCCGGGTGGCTACACCTTC. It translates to CASSFQRELPGGYTF.

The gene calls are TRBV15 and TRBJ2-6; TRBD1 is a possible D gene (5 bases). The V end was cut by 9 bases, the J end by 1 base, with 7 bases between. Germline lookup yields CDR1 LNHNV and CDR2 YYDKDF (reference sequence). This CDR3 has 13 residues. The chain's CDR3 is CATTVSGANVLTF. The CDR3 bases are TGTGCCACGACAGTTTCTGGGGCCAACGTCCTGACTTTC.

CDR3 in DNA: TGTGCCAGCAGTCCCGGGGGGAACACCGGGGAGCTGTTTTTT. It yields the protein CASSPGGNTGELFF. The chain is built from TRBV6-5 and TRBJ2-2; the D gene is possibly TRBD2 (6 bases). Germline V gene lookup returns CDR1 MNHEY and CDR2 SVGAGI. Trimming left V 5 bases short and J 1 base short, with 8 bases between. The CDR3 is made up of 14 amino acids.

CDR3 in amino acids: CASSLGQGNEQFF. In DNA, the CDR3 is TGTGCCAGCAGCTTGGGACAGGGCAATGAGCAGTTCTTC. The chain employs TRBV5-4 and TRBJ2-1, with 7 bases aligning to TRBD1. There are 13 residues in the CDR3. Germline loops: CDR1 SGHNT, CDR2 YYREEE (reference sequence). The junction had 0 bases not matched to a gene; V was cut back by 0 bases and J by 6 bases.

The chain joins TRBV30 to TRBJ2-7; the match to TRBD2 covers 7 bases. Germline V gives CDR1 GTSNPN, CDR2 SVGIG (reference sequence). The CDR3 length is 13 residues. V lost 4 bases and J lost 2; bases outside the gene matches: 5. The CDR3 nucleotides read TGTGCCTGGACTCTGGCGGGGGCCTACGAGCAGTACTTC. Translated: CAWTLAGAYEQYF.

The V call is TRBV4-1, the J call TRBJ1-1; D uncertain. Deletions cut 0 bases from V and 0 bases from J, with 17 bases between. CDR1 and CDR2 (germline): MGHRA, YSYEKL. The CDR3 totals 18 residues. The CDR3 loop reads CASSQESLLYGMNTEAFF. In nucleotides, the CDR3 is TGCGCCAGCAGCCAAGAATCCCTCTTGTATGGCATGAACACTGAAGCTTTCTTT.

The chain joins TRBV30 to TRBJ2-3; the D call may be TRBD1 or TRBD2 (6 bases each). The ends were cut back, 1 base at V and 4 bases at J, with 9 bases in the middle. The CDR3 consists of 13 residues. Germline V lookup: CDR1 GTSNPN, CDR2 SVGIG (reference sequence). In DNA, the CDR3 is TGTGCCTGGAGTGAGGGGGGCCCAGATACGCAGTATTTT. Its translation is CAWSEGGPDTQYF. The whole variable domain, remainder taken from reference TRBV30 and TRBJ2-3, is SQTIHQWPATLVQPVGSPLSLECTVEGTSNPNLYWYRQAAGRGLQLLFYSVGIGQISSEVPQNLSASRPQDRQFILSSKKLLLSDSGFYLCAWSEGGPDTQYFGPGTRLTVL.

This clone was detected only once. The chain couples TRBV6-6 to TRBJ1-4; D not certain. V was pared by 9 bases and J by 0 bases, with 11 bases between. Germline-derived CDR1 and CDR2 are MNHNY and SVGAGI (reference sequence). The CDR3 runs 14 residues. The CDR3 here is CASKRPATNEKLFF. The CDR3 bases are TGTGCCAGTAAAAGACCCGCAACTAATGAAAAACTGTTTTTT.

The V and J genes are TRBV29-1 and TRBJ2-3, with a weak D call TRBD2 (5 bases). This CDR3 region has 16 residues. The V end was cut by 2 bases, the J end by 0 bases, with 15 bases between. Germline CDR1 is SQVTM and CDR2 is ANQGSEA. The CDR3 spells CSVETRRWDSTDTQYF. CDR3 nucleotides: TGCAGCGTTGAAACCCGGAGGTGGGATAGCACAGATACGCAGTATTTT.

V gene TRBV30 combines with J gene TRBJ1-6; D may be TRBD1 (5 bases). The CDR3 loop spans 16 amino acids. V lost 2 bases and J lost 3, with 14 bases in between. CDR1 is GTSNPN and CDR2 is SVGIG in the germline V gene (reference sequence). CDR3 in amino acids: CAWSWGVPNYNSPLHF. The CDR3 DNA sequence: TGTGCCTGGAGTTGGGGGGTACCGAACTATAATTCACCCCTCCACTTT.

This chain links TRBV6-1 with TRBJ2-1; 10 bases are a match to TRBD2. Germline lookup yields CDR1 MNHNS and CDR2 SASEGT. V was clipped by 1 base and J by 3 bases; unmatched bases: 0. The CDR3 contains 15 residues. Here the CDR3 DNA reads TGTGCCAGCAGTGAAGGACTAGCGGGCTACAATGAGCAGTTCTTC. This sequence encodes CASSEGLAGYNEQFF.

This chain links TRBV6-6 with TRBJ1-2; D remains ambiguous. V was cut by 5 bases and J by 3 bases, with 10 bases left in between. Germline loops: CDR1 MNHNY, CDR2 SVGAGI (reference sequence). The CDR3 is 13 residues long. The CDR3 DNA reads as TGTGCCAGCAGTCACCTCTCCGACTATGGCTACACCTTC. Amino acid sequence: CASSHLSDYGYTF.

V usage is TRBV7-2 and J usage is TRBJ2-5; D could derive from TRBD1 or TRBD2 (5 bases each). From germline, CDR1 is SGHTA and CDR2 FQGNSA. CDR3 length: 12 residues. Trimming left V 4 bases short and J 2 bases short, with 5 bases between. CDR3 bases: TGTGCCAGCAGCTGGGGGCAAGAGACCCAGTACTTC. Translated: CASSWGQETQYF.

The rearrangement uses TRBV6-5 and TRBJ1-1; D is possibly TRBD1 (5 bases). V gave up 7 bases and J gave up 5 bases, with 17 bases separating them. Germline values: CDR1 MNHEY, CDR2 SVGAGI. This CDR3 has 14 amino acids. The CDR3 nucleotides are TGTGCCAGCAACACCGGGAGGACAACAACTGAAGCTTTCTTT. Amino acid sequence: CASNTGRTTTEAFF.

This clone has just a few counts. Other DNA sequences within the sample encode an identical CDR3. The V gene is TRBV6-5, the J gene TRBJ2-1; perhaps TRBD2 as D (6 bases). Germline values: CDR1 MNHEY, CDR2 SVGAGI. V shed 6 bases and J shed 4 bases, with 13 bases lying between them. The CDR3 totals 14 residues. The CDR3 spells CASSRTSPYNEQFF. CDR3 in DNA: TGTGCCAGCAGCCGAACTAGCCCTTACAATGAGCAGTTCTTC.

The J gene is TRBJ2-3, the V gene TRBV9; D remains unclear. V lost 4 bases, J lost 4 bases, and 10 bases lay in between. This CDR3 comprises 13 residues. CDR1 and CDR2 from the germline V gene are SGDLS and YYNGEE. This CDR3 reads CASSLVRSDTQYF. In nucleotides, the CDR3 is TGTGCCAGCAGCTTAGTCAGGTCAGATACGCAGTATTTT.

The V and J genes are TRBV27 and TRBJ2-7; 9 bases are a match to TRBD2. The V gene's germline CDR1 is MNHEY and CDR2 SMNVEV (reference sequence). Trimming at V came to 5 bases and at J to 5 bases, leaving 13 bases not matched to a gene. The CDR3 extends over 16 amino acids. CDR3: CASSVPGGGAIHEQYF. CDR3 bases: TGTGCCAGCAGTGTCCCCGGCGGGGGGGCCATCCACGAGCAGTACTTC.

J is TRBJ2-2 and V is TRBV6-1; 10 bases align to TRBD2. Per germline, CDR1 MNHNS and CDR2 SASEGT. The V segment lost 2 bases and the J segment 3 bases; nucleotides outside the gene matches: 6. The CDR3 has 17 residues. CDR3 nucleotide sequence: TGTGCCAGCAGTGAACCGGGACTAGCGTTGGACACCGGGGAGCTGTTTTTT. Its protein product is CASSEPGLALDTGELFF.

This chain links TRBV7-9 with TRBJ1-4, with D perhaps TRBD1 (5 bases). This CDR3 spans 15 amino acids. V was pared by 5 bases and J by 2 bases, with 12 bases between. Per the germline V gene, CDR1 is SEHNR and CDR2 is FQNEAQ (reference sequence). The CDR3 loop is CASSPPDSTNEKLFF. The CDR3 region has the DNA TGTGCCAGCAGCCCCCCAGACAGCACTAATGAAAAACTGTTTTTT.

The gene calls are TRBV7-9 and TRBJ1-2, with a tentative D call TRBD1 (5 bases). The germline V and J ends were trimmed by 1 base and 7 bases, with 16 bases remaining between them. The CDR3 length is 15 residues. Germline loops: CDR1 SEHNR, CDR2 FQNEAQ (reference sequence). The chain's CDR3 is CASSLEPAGRLGYTF. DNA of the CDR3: TGTGCCAGCAGCTTAGAGCCAGCAGGGCGTCTTGGCTACACCTTC.

The CDR3 loop is CASSRGQGPSNQPQHF. The CDR3 nucleotides are TGTGCCAGCAGCCGGGGACAGGGCCCGAGCAATCAGCCCCAGCATTTT. The rearrangement uses TRBV2 and TRBJ1-5; 9 bases align to TRBD1. With V trimmed by 6 bases and J by 1 base, 7 bases remained unmatched. The CDR3 is made up of 16 amino acids. Germline CDR1 and CDR2: SNHLY and FYNNEI.

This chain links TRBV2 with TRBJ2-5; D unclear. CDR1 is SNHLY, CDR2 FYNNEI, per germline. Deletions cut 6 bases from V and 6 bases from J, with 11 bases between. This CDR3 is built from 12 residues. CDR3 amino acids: CASSAYKQTQYF. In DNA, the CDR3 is TGTGCCAGCAGCGCCTATAAACAGACCCAGTACTTC. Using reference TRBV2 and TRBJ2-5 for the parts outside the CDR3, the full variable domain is EPEVTQTPSHQVTQMGQEVILRCVPISNHLYFYWYRQILGQKVEFLVSFYNNEISEKSEIFDDQFSVERPDGSNFTLKIRSTKLEDSAMYFCASSAYKQTQYFGPGTRLLVL.

This chain's CDR3 is CASIPGRAGGQSYEQYF. The DNA of the CDR3 is TGTGCCAGCATTCCCGGCCGAGCGGGGGGCCAGTCCTACGAGCAGTACTTC. The J gene is TRBJ2-7, the V gene TRBV2; TRBD2 matches at 9 bases. The CDR3 runs 17 residues. The germline V gene has CDR1 SNHLY and CDR2 FYNNEI. V was clipped by 7 bases and J by 1 base; unmatched bases: 14.

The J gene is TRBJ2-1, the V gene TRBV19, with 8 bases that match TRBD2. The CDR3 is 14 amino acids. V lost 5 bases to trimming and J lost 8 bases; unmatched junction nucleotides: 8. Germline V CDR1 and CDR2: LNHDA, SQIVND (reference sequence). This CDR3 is CASSGGLGIDEQFF. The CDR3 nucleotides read TGTGCCAGTAGTGGGGGACTAGGAATCGATGAGCAGTTCTTC.